This T cell receptor (beta chain) was retrieved from a study of T cell responses to AZD1222 COVID-19 vaccine. As for the study in general: Pooled together were second doses at about 4 or about 12 weeks.

Germline V CDR1 and CDR2: MNHEY, SVGEGT. With 4 bases clipped from V and 8 bases from J, the junction kept 6 bases outside the gene matches. The CDR3 has 14 residues. Whole-study results and caveats: Seropositive at baseline were only a handful of AZD1222 recipients. White British people made up most donors, females outnumbered males, and clonal diversity was possibly underestimated. Reportedly, nearly half the spike-specific TCRs target unmutated variant regions.

On this clone itself: Its antigen is unidentified.

TCRdb's table, derived via immunoSEQ multiplex PCR, lists solely in-frame clones and lacks some. The sample yields approximately 73,000 clones, about 84% seen once. This specimen was peripheral blood, taken on day 0 of AZD1222 vaccination. This TCR came from an adult in good health. The V and J genes are TRBV6-2 or TRBV6-3 and TRBJ2-1, with 9 positions matching TRBD2. The CDR3 is CASSSAGGSYEQFF. CDR3 nucleotide sequence: TGTGCCAGCAGTTCGGCGGGGGGGTCTTATGAGCAGTTCTTC.